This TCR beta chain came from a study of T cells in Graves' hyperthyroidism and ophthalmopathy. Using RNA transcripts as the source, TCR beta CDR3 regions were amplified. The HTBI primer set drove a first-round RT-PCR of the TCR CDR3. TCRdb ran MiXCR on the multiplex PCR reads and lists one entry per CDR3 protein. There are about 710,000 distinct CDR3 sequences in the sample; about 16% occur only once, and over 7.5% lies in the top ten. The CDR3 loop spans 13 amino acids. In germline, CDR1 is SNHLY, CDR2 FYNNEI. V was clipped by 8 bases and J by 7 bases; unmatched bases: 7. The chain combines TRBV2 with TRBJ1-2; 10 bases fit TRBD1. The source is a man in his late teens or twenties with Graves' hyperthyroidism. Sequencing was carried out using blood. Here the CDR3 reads CASGADRGPGYTF. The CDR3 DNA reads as TGTGCCAGCGGGGCCGACAGGGGGCCTGGCTACACCTTC. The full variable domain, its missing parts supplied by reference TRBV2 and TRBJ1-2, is EPEVTQTPSHQVTQMGQEVILRCVPISNHLYFYWYRQILGQKVEFLVSFYNNEISEKSEIFDDQFSVERPDGSNFTLKIRSTKLEDSAMYFCASGADRGPGYTFGSGTRLTVV.